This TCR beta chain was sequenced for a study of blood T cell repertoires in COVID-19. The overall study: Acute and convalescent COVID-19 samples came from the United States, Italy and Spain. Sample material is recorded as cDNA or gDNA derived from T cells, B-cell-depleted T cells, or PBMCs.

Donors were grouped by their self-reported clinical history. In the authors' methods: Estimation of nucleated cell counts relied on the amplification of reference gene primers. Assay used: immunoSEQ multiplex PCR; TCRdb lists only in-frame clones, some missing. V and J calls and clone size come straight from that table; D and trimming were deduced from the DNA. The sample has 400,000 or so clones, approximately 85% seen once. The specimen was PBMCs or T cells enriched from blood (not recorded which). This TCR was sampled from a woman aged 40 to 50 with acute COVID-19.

The CDR3 region has the DNA TGTGCCACCAGCAGAGATGGGGGGGCCTATGGCTACACCTTC. Protein sequence: CATSRDGGAYGYTF. This chain links TRBV15 with TRBJ1-2; tentatively, D is TRBD1 (6 bases). The CDR3 is 14 amino acids. Germline CDR1 LNHNV, CDR2 YYDKDF (reference sequence). The V and J ends lost 0 bases and 4 bases respectively, with 9 bases between them.